This T cell receptor (beta chain) was identified during a study of blood T cell repertoires in COVID-19. The CDR3 has 17 residues. V lost 5 bases to trimming and J lost 0 bases; unmatched junction nucleotides: 10. The germline CDR1 and CDR2 sequences are MNHEY and SMNVEV (reference sequence). Assay used: immunoSEQ multiplex PCR; TCRdb lists only in-frame clones, some missing. The data hold almost 200,000 clones, with approximately 88% observed a single time. The origin of this receptor is a woman aged 18-29 years who had recovered from COVID-19. The chain uses TRBV27 and TRBJ1-5; 7 bases agree with TRBD1. The sequencing input was PBMCs or T cells enriched from blood (not recorded which). CDR3 protein: CASSPRQGGGSNQPQHF. The CDR3 DNA reads as TGTGCCAGCAGTCCCCGACAGGGTGGTGGTAGCAATCAGCCCCAGCATTTT.